Listed here are 2 T cell receptor beta chains from one sample, sequenced in a study of T cell repertoires in cytomegalovirus infection. TCRdb reanalysed the reads using MiXCR and keeps one entry per CDR3 protein. The sample includes 150,000 to 200,000 distinct CDR3 sequences, 28% seen only once; the top ten take roughly 32%. The sequenced sample consisted of PBMCs. The receptors come from a human donor in good health (CMV status not recorded). Some clones in this sample may be carry-over from other donors' samples.

This sequence joins TRBV11-2 and TRBJ2-7; the D gene is possibly TRBD2 (6 bases). Per the germline V gene, CDR1 is SGHAT and CDR2 is FQNNGV. The CDR3 is 16 amino acids. V lost 0 bases to trimming and J lost 0 bases, with 12 bases between them. Here the CDR3 DNA reads TGTGCCAGCAGCTTAGAGGCGGGGTCCAGCTCCTACGAGCAGTACTTC. It translates to CASSLEAGSSSYEQYF.

The V gene is TRBV3-1, the J gene TRBJ2-5; D might be TRBD2 (5 bases). The CDR3 totals 14 residues. V was trimmed by 0 bases and J by 1 base, leaving 6 bases between them. Germline V gives CDR1 LGHDT, CDR2 YNNKEL (reference sequence). CDR3 sequence reads: CASSQDGLQETQYF. The DNA for the CDR3 is TGTGCCAGCAGCCAAGACGGACTCCAAGAGACCCAGTACTTC.